The subject of this entry is one T cell receptor beta chain. MiXCR, run by TCRdb on the RT-PCR reads, gives a single entry per CDR3 protein. The sample includes over 130,000 distinct CDR3 sequences, about 36% of them seen just once. Germline V gene lookup returns CDR1 SGHRS and CDR2 YFSETQ. J gave up 6 bases and V 4 bases, and 15 bases lay outside the gene matches. The CDR3 has 16 amino acids. The data were taken from a study of patients and donors after allogeneic stem cell transplantation. The sample comprised blood, either unsorted or a sorted T cell fraction (not recorded which). The sequence came from a human donor who was either an allogeneic HSCT recipient or a stem cell or donor lymphocyte infusion donor (not recorded which). It is not recorded whose cells these are; they may come from a transplant donor. The rearrangement uses TRBV5-1 and TRBJ1-2; the match to TRBD1 covers 7 bases. In DNA form, the CDR3 reads TGCGCCAGCAGCCTACTCCCGGGACAGAGATATGATGGCTACACCTTC. It yields the protein CASSLLPGQRYDGYTF.